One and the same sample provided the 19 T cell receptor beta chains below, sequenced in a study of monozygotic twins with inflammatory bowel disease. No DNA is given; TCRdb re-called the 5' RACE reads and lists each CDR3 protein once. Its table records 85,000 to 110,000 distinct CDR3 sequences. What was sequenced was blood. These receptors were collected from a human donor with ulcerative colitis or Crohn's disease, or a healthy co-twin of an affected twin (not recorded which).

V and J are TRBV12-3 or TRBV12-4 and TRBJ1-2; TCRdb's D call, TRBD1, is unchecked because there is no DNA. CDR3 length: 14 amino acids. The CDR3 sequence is CASSYPDSPYGYTF.

The CDR3 region is CASSWRGAGEKLFF. The chain combines TRBV27 with TRBJ1-4. The CDR3 covers 14 residues. Germline values: CDR1 MNHEY, CDR2 SMNVEV (reference sequence).

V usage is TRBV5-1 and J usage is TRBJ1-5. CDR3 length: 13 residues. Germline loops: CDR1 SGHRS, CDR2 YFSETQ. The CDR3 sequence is CVSSLTGDQPQHF. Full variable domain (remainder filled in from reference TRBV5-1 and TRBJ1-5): KAGVTQTPRYLIKTRGQQVTLSCSPISGHRSVSWYQQTPGQGLQFLFEYFSETQRNKGNFPGRFSGRQFSNSRSEMNVSTLELGDSALYLCVSSLTGDQPQHFGDGTRLSIL.

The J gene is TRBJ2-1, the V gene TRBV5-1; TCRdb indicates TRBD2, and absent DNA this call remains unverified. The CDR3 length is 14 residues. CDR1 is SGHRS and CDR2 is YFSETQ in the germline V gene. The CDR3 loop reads CASSLASGVHEQFF.

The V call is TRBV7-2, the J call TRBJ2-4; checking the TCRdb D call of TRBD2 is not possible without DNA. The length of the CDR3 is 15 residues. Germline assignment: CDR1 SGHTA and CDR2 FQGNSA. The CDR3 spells CASSLGGTIQNIQYF.

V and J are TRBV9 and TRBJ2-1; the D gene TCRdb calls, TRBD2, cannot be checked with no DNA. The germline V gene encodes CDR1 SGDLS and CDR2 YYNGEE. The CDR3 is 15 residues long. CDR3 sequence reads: CASSVPGGGKGEQFF.

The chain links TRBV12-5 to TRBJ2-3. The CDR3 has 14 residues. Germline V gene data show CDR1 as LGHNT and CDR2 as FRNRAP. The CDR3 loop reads CASGLGQSTDTQYF. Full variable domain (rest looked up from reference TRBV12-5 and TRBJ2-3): DARVTQTPRHKVTEMGQEVTMRCQPILGHNTVFWYRQTMMQGLELLAYFRNRAPLDDSGMPKDRFSAEMPDATLATLKIQPSEPRDSAVYFCASGLGQSTDTQYFGPGTRLTVL.

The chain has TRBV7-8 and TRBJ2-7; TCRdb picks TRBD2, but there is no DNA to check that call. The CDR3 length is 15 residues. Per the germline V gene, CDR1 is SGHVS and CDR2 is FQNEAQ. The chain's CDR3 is CASTEGLAGVYEQYF.

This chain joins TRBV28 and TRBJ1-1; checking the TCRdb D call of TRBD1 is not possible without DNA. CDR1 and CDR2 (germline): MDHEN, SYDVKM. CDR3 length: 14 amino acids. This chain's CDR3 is CASSFGQGDTEAFF.

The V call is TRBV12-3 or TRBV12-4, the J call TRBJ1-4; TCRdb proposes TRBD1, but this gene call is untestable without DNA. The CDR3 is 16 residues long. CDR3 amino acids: CASSPRQGPFNEKLFF.

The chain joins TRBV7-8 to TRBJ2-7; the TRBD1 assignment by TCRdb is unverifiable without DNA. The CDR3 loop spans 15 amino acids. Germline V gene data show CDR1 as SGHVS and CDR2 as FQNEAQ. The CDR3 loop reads CASSTRDRGPHEQYF.

The CDR3 loop reads CSARYRGLNEQYF. The V gene is TRBV20-1, the J gene TRBJ2-7; TCRdb outputs TRBD1, but without DNA this stays unchecked. In germline, CDR1 is DFQATT, CDR2 SNEGSKA (reference sequence). The CDR3 runs to 13 residues.

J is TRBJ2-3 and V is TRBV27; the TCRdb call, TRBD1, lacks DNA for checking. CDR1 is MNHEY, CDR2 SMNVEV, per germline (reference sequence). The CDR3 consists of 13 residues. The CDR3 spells CASSESAGDTQYF.

The CDR3 sequence: CASSLTATNEKLFF. The chain has TRBV11-2 and TRBJ1-4. The CDR3 contains 14 residues. Germline CDR1 SGHAT, CDR2 FQNNGV. The whole variable domain, filled in from reference TRBV11-2 and TRBJ1-4, reads EAGVAQSPRYKIIEKRQSVAFWCNPISGHATLYWYQQILGQGPKLLIQFQNNGVVDDSQLPKDRFSAERLKGVDSTLKIQPAKLEDSAVYLCASSLTATNEKLFFGSGTQLSVL.

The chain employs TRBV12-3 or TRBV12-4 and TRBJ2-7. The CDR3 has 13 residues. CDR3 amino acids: CASSQIVDYEQYF.

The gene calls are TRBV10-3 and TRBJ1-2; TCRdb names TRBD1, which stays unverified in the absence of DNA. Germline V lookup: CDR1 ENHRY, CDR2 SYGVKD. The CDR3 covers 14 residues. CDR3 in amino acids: CAITKRDTNYGYTF.

CDR3: CASSFSGDPYEQYF. V gene TRBV12-3 or TRBV12-4 combines with J gene TRBJ2-7; TCRdb's D call of TRBD1 is untestable without DNA. The CDR3 has 14 residues.

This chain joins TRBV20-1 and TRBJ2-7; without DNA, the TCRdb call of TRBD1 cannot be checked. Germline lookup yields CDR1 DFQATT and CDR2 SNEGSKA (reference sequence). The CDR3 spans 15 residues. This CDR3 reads CSARDSGVATYEQYF.

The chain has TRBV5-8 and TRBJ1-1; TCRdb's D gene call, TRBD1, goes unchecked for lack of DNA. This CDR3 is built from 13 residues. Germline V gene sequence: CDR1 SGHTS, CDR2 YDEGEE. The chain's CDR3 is CASSSRWNTEAFF.